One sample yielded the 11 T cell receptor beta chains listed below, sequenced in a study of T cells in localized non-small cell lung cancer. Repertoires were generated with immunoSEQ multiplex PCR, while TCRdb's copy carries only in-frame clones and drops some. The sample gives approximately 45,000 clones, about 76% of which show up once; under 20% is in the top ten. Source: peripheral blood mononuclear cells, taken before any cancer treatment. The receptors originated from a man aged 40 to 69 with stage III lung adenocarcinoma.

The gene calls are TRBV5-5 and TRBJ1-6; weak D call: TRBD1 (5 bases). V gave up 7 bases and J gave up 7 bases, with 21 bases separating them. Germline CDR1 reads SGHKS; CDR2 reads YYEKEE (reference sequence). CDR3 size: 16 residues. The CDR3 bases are TGTGCCAGCTCACCCCATGTGGGGGGTCGGAATTCACCCCTCCACTTT. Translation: CASSPHVGGRNSPLHF. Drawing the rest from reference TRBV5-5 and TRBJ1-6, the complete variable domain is DAGVTQSPTHLIKTRGQQVTLRCSPISGHKSVSWYQQVLGQGPQFIFQYYEKEERGRGNFPDRFSARQFPNYSSELNVNALLLGDSALYLCASSPHVGGRNSPLHFGNGTRLTVT.

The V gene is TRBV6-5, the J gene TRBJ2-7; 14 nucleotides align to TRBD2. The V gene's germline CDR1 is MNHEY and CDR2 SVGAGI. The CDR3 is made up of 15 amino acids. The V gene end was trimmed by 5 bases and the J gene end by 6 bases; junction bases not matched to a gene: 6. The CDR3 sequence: CASSKGLAGVGEQYF. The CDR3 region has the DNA TGTGCCAGCAGTAAGGGACTAGCGGGGGTGGGCGAGCAGTACTTC.

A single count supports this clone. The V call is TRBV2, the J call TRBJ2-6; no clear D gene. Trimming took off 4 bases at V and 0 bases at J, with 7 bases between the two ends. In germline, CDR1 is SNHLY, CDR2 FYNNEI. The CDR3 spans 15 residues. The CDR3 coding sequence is TGTGCCAGCAGTGCTCAGCTCTCTGGGGCCAACGTCCTGACTTTC. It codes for CASSAQLSGANVLTF.

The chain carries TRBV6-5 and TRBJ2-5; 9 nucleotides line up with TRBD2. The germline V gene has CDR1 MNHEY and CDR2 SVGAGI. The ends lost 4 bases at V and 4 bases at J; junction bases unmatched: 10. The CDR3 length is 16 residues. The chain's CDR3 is CASSSPRGGEGETQYF. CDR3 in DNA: TGTGCCAGCAGTTCCCCTCGCGGGGGGGAGGGAGAGACCCAGTACTTC.

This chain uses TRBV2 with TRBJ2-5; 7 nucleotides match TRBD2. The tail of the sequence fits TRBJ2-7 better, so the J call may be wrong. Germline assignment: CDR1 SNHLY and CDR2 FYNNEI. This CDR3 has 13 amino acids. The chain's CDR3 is CASTGGTAYEQYF. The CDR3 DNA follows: TGTGCCAGCACCGGGGGGACCGCCTACGAGCAGTACTTC.

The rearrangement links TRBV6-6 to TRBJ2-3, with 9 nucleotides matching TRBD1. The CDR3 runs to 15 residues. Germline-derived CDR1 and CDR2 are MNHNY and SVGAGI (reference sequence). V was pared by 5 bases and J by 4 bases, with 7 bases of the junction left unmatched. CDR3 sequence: CASSAGQGMADTQYF. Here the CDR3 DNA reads TGTGCCAGCAGTGCGGGACAGGGTATGGCAGATACGCAGTATTTT.

The CDR3 coding sequence is TGTGCCAGCAGCGCGACTAGCGGGAATGAGCAGTTCTTC. It specifies CASSATSGNEQFF. This chain uses TRBV11-2 with TRBJ2-1; 10 bases map to TRBD2. The ends lost 5 bases at V and 7 bases at J; junction bases unmatched: 2. From germline, CDR1 is SGHAT and CDR2 FQNNGV. CDR3 length: 13 amino acids.

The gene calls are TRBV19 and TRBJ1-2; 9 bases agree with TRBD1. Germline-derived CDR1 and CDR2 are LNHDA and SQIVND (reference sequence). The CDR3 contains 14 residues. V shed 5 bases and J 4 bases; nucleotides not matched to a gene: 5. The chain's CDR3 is CASSGTGGGYGYTF. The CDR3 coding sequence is TGTGCCAGTAGTGGCACAGGGGGCGGCTATGGCTACACCTTC.

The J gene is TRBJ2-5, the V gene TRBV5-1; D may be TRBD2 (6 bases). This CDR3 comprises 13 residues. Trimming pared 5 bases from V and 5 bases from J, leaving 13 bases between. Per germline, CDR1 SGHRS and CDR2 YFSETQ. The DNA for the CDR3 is TGCGCCAGCAGACAGGAGGGTGGGGAGACCCAGTACTTC. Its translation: CASRQEGGETQYF.

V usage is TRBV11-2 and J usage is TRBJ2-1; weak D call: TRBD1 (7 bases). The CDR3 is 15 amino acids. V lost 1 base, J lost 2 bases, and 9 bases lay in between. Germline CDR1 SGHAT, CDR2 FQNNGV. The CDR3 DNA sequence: TGTGCCAGCAGCTTAGCAGGGGGGACCTACAATGAGCAGTTCTTC. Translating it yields CASSLAGGTYNEQFF.

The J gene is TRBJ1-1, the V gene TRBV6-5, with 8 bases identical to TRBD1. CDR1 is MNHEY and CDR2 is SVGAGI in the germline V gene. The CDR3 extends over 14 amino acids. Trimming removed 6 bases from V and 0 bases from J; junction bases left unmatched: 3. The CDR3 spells CASSRQGMNTEAFF. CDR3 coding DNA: TGTGCCAGCAGCCGACAGGGGATGAACACTGAAGCTTTCTTT.